The TCR beta chain described here comes from a study of CD8+ T cells in alopecia areata. Study background: Treated patients were given 5 to 10 mg oral tofacitinib twice daily. Severity scoring for treated patients was based on the percentage of affected scalp area. Study findings and constraints: Scalp data also include sequences from resident alphabeta T cells of normal skin.

Treatment of the sample: oral pan-JAK inhibitor, 5-10 mg twice daily. From alopecia areata patients, lesional scalp punch biopsies and peripheral blood were collected. The CDR3 sequence is 13 residues long. CDR1 PRHDT and CDR2 FYEKMQ come from the germline V gene (reference sequence). The ends were cut back, 4 bases at V and 6 bases at J, with 12 bases in the middle. It was cDNA, reverse transcribed from extracted RNA, that served as the sequencing template. Here immunoSEQ multiplex PCR was the method, and the copy in TCRdb shows in-frame clones only, minus some. The repertoire holds around 200,000 clones, with 58% as singletons. A note on this clone: The antigen remains undetermined.

The sample in question was CD8+ T cells sorted from blood, obtained at week 24, from a patient treated with tofacitinib. The TCR sequence derives from a human donor with alopecia areata. The chain links TRBV13 to TRBJ1-1; D may be TRBD1 (6 bases). The CDR3 here is CASSYGQIPEAFF. The CDR3 DNA sequence: TGTGCCAGCAGCTACGGACAGATCCCTGAAGCTTTCTTT.